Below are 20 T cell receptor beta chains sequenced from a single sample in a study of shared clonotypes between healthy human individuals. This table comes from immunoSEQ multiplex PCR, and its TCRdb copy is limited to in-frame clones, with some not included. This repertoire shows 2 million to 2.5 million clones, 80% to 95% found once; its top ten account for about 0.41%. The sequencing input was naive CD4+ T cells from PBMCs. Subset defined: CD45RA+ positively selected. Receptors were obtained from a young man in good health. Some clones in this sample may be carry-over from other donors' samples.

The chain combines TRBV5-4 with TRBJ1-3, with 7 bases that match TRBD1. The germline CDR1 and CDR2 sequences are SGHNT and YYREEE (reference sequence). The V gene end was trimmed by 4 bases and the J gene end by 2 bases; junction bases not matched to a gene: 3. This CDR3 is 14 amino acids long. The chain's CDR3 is CASSLGQPGNTIYF. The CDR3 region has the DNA TGTGCCAGCAGCCTGGGACAGCCTGGAAACACCATATATTTT.

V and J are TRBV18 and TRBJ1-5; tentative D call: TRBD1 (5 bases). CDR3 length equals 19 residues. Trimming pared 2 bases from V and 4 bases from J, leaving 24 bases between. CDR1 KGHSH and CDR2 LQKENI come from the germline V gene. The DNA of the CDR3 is TGTGCCAGCTCACCAGTCGCAGAGACAGTGGGTGAGGGAAATCAGCCCCAGCATTTT. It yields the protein CASSPVAETVGEGNQPQHF.

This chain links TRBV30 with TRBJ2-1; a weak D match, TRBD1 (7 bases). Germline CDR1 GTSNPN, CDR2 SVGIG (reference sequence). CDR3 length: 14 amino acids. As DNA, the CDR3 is TGTGCTGGAGGGGGCGGGGTAGCCTACAATGAGCAGTTCTTC. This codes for CAGGGGVAYNEQFF.

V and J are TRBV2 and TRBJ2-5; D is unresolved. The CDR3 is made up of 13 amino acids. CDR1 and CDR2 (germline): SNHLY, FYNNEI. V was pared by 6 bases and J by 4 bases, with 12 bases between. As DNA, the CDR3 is TGTGCCAGCAGCCCCGACCGGAGAGAGACCCAGTACTTC. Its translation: CASSPDRRETQYF.

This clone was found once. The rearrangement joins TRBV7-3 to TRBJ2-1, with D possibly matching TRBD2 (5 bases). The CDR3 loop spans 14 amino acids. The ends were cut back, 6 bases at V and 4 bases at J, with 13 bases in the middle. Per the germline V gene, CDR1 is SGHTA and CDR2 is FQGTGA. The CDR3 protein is CASSFRDGYNEQFF. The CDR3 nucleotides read TGTGCCAGCAGTTTCCGGGATGGGTACAATGAGCAGTTCTTC.

The CDR3 sequence: CASSQGWGDEQYF. Here the CDR3 DNA reads TGTGCCAGTAGTCAGGGTTGGGGGGACGAGCAGTACTTC. This sequence joins TRBV19 and TRBJ2-7, with a tentative D call TRBD2 (6 bases). In germline, CDR1 is LNHDA, CDR2 SQIVND (reference sequence). This CDR3 has 13 amino acids. Trimming stripped 5 bases from V and 5 bases from J, with 13 bases between.

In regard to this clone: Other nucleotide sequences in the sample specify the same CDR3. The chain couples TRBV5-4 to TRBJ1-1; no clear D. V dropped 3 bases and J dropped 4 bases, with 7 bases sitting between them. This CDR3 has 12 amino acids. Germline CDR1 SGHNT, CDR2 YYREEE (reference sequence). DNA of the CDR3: TGTGCCAGCAGCTCCCCCGGCACTGAAGCTTTCTTT. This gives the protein CASSSPGTEAFF.

This CDR3 reads CASSLGGQFGNEQYF. The CDR3 bases are TGTGCCAGCAGCTTAGGGGGACAGTTCGGGAACGAGCAGTACTTC. V and J are TRBV7-3 and TRBJ2-7, with 7 bases that match TRBD1. With V trimmed by 2 bases and J by 5 bases, 9 bases remained unmatched. Germline lookup yields CDR1 SGHTA and CDR2 FQGTGA. The CDR3 totals 15 residues. Together with reference TRBV7-3 and TRBJ2-7, the CDR3 gives the full variable domain: GAGVSQTPSNKVTEKGKYVELRCDPISGHTALYWYRQSLGQGPEFLIYFQGTGAADDSGLPNDRFFAVRPEGSVSTLKIQRTERGDSAVYLCASSLGGQFGNEQYFGPGTRLTVT.

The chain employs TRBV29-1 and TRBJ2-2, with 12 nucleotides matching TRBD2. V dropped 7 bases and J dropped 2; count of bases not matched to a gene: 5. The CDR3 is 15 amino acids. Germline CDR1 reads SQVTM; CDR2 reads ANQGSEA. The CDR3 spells CSASGLAGNTGELFF. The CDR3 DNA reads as TGCAGCGCCAGTGGACTAGCGGGAAACACCGGGGAGCTGTTTTTT.

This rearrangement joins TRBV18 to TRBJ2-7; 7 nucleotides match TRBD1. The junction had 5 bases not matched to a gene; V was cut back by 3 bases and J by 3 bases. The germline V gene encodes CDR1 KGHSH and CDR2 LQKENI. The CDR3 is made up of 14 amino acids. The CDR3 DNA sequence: TGTGCCAGCTCACCCCGGACAGGAGGCTACGAGCAGTACTTC. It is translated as CASSPRTGGYEQYF.

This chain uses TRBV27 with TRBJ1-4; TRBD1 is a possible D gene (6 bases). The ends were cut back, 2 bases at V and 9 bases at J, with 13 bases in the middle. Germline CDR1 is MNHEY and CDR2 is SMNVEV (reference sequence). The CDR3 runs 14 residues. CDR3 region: CASSLGQPSQKLFF. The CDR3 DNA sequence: TGTGCCAGCAGTTTAGGACAGCCGTCCCAAAAACTGTTTTTT.

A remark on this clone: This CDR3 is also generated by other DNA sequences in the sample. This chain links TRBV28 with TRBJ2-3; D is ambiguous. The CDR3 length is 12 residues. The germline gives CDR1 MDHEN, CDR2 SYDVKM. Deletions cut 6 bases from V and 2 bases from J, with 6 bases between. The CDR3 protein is CASSPNTDTQYF. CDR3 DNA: TGTGCCAGCAGCCCCAACACAGATACGCAGTATTTT.

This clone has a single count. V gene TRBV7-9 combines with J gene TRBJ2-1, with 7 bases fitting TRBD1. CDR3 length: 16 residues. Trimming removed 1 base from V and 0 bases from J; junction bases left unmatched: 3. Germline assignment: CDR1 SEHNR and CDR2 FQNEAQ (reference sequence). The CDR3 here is CASSLGDRTSYNEQFF. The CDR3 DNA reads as TGTGCCAGCAGCTTAGGGGACAGAACCTCCTACAATGAGCAGTTCTTC.

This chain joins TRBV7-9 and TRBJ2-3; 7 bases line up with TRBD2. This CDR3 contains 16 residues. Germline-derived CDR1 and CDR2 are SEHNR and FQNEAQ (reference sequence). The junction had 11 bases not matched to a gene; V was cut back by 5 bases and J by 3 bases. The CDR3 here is CASSIRTSGSTDTQYF. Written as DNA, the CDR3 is TGTGCCAGCAGCATAAGGACTAGTGGTAGTACAGATACGCAGTATTTT.

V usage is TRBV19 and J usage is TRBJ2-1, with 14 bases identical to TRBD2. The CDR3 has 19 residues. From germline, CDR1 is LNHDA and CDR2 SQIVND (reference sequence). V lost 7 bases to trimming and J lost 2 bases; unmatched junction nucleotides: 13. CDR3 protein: CASTKGRLAGGSAYNEQFF. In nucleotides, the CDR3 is TGTGCCAGTACAAAGGGGAGACTAGCGGGAGGGTCGGCCTACAATGAGCAGTTCTTC.

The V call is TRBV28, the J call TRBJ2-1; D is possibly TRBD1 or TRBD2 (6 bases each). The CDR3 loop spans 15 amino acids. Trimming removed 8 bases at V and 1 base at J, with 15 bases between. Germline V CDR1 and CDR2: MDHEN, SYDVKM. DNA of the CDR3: TGTGCCAGCCAAGGGGGGAGACGTTCCTACAATGAGCAGTTCTTC. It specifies CASQGGRRSYNEQFF.

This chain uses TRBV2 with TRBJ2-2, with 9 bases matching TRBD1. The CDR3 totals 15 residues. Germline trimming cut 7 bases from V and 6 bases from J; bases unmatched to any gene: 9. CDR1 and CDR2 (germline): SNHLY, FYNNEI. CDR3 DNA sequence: TGTGCCAGCAAGCGGACAGGGGCCCCGGCCGGGGAGCTGTTTTTT. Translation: CASKRTGAPAGELFF.

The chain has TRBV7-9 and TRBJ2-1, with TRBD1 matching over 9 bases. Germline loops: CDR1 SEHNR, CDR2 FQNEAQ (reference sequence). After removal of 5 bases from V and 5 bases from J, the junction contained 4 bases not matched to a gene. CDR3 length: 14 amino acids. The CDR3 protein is CASSTRTGDNEQFF. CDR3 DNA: TGTGCCAGCAGCACGCGGACAGGGGACAATGAGCAGTTCTTC.

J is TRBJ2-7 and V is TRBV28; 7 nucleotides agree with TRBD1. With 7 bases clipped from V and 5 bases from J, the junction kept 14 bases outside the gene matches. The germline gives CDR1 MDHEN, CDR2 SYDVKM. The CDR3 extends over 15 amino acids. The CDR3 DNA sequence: TGTGCCAGCACCCTAGAGGGCAGGGGGACCCACGAGCAGTACTTC. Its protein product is CASTLEGRGTHEQYF.

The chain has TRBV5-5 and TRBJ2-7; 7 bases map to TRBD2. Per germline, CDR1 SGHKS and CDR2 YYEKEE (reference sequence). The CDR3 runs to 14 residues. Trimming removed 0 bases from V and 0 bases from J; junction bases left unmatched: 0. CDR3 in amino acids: CASSLGEGSYEQYF. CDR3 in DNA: TGTGCCAGCAGCTTGGGGGAGGGCTCCTACGAGCAGTACTTC.